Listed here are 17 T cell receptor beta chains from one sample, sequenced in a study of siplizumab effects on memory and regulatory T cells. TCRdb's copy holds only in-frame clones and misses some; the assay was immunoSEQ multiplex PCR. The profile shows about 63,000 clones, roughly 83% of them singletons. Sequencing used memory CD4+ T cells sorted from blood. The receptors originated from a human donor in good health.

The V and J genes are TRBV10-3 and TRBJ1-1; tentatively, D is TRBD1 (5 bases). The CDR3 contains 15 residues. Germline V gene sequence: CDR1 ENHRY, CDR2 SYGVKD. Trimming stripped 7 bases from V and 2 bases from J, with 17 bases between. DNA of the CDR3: TGTGCCATCACCGGGACCGGGTACAAAAACACTGAAGCTTTCTTT. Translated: CAITGTGYKNTEAFF.

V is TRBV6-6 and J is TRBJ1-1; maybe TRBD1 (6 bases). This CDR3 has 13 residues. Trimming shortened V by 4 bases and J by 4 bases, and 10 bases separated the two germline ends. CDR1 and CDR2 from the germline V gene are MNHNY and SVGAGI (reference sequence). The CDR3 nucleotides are TGTGCCAGCAGTTCCAGGGGAGGCACTGAAGCTTTCTTT. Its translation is CASSSRGGTEAFF.

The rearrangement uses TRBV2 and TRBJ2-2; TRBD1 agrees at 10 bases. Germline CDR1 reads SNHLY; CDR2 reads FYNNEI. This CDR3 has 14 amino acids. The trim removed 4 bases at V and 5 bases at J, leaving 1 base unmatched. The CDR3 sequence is CASSGDRGTGELFF. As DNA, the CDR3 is TGTGCCAGCAGTGGGGACAGGGGAACCGGGGAGCTGTTTTTT.

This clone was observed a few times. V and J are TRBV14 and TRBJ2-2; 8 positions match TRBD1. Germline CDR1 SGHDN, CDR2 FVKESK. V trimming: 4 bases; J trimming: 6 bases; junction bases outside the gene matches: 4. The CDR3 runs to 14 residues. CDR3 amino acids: CASSRETGAGELFF. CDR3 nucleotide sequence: TGTGCCAGCAGCCGAGAGACAGGGGCCGGGGAGCTGTTTTTT.

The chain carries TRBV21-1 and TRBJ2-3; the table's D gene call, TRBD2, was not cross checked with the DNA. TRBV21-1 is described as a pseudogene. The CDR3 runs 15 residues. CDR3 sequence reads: CASALSAGRTDTQYF. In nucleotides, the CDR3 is TGTGCCAGCGCCCTGAGCGCGGGTCGCACAGATACGCAGTATTTT.

The CDR3 sequence is CASSEAASGPYNEQFF. DNA for the CDR3: TGTGCCAGCAGTGAAGCGGCTAGCGGGCCCTACAATGAGCAGTTCTTC. The rearrangement uses TRBV25-1 and TRBJ2-1; 8 nucleotides match TRBD2. The CDR3 extends over 16 amino acids. Per the germline V gene, CDR1 is MGHDK and CDR2 is SYGVNS. V lost 2 bases and J lost 2; bases outside the gene matches: 5.

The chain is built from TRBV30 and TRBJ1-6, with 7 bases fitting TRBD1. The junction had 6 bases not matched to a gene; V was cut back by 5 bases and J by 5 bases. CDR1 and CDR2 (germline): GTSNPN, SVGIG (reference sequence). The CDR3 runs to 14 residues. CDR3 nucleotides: TGTGCCTGGGCCGGGGACAGTAATAATTCACCCCTCCACTTT. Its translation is CAWAGDSNNSPLHF.

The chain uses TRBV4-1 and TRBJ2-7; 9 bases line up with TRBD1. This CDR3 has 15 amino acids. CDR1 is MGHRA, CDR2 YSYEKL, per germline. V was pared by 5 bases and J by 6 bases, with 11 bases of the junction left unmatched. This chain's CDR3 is CASSYKTGTGIEQYF. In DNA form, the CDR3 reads TGCGCCAGCAGCTACAAAACCGGGACAGGGATCGAGCAGTACTTC.

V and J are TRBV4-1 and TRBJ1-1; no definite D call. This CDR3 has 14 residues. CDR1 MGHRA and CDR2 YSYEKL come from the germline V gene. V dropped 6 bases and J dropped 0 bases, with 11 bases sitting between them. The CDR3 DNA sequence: TGCGCCAGCAGGACCGCTAGCATGAACACTGAAGCTTTCTTT. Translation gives CASRTASMNTEAFF.

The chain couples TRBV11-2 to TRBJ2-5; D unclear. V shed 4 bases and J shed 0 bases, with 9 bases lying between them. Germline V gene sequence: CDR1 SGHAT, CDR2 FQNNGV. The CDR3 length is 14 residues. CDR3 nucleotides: TGTGCCAGCAGCTCTGGTATCTACCAAGAGACCCAGTACTTC. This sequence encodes CASSSGIYQETQYF.

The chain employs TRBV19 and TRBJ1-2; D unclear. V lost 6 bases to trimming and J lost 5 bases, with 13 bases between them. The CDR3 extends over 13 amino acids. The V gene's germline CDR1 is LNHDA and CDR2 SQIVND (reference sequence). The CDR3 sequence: CASSPGSPYGYTF. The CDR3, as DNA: TGTGCCAGTAGCCCGGGCAGCCCTTATGGCTACACCTTC.

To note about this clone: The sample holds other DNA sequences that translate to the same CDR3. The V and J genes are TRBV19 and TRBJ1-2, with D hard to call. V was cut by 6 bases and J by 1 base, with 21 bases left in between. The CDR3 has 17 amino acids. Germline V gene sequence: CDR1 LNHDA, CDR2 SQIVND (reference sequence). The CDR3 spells CASSMKPPVLLNYGYTF. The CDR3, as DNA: TGTGCCAGTAGCATGAAGCCTCCGGTCCTACTTAACTATGGCTACACCTTC.

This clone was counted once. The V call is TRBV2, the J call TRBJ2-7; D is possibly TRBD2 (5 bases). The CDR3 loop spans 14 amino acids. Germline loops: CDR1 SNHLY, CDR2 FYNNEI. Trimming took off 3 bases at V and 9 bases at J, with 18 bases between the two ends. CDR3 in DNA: TGTGCCAGCAGTGATGTTATTGTTTCGAGCGGGCAGTACTTC. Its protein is CASSDVIVSSGQYF.

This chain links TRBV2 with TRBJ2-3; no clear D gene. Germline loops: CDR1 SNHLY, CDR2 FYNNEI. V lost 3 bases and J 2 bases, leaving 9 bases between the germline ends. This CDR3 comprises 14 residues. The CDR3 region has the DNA TGTGCCAGCAGTGACTGGTATAACACAGATACGCAGTATTTT. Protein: CASSDWYNTDTQYF. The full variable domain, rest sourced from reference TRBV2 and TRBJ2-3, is EPEVTQTPSHQVTQMGQEVILRCVPISNHLYFYWYRQILGQKVEFLVSFYNNEISEKSEIFDDQFSVERPDGSNFTLKIRSTKLEDSAMYFCASSDWYNTDTQYFGPGTRLTVL.

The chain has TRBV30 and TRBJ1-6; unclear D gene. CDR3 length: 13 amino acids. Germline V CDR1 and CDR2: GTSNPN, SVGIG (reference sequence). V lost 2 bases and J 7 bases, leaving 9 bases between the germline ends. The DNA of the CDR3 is TGTGCCTGGAGTCCCCAGAGGAATTCACCCCTCCACTTT. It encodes CAWSPQRNSPLHF. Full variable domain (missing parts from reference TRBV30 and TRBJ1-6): SQTIHQWPATLVQPVGSPLSLECTVEGTSNPNLYWYRQAAGRGLQLLFYSVGIGQISSEVPQNLSASRPQDRQFILSSKKLLLSDSGFYLCAWSPQRNSPLHFGNGTRLTVT.

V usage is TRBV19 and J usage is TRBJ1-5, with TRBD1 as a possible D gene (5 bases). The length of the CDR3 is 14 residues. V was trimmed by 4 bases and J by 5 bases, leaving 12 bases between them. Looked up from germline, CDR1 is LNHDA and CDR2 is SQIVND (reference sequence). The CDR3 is CASSTPTEYQPQHF. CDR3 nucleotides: TGTGCCAGTAGTACCCCGACAGAGTATCAGCCCCAGCATTTT.

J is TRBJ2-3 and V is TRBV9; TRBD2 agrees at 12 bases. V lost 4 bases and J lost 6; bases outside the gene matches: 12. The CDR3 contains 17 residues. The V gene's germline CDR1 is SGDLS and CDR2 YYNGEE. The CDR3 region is CASSLDTSGRPGDTQYF. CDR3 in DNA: TGTGCCAGCAGCTTGGATACTAGCGGGAGGCCGGGGGATACGCAGTATTTT.